This TCR beta chain derives from a study of CD8+CD57+ T cells in acquired aplastic anemia. This clonotype was seen at least ten times. The patients chosen for sequencing had shown expansion of CD8+CD57+ cells (detected by flow cytometry). Genomic DNA provided the template from which TCR beta VDJ and CDR3 profiles were obtained. TCRdb called the reads again in MiXCR, with one record for every CDR3 protein. The sample yields around 430,000 distinct CDR3 sequences, less than 35% seen once. Trimming pared 3 bases from V and 2 bases from J, leaving 8 bases between. This CDR3 is built from 13 residues. Germline V gene sequence: CDR1 SGDLS, CDR2 YYNGEE.

The specimen sequenced was sorted CD4+, CD8+, or CD8+CD57+ T cells (not recorded which) from PBMCs. The receptor was derived from a human donor with aplastic anemia. The rearrangement joins TRBV9 to TRBJ1-2; unclear D gene. CDR3 nucleotides: TGTGCCAGCAGCGCTGTTGCAAACTATGGCTACACCTTC. It is translated as CASSAVANYGYTF.